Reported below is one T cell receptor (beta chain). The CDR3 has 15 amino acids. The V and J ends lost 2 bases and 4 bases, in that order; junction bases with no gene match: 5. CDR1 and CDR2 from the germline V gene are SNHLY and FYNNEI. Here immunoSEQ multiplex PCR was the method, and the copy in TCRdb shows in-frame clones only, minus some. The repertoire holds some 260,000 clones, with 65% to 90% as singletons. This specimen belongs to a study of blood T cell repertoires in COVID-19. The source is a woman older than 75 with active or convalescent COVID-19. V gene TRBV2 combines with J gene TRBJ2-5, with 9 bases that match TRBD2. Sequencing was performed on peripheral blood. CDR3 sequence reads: CASSEQRGVGETQYF. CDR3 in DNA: TGTGCCAGCAGTGAACAGCGGGGGGTTGGAGAGACCCAGTACTTC.